The 21 T cell receptor beta chains listed next were all sequenced from one sample in a study of shared clonotypes between healthy human individuals. Using immunoSEQ multiplex PCR, the repertoire was profiled, and TCRdb retains in-frame clones only, with some absent. The sample has 800,000 to 1,200,000 clones, roughly 74% seen once. The specimen sequenced was memory CD4+ T cells from PBMCs. Noted subset: CD45RA-negative fraction. These receptors were obtained from a man aged 18-30 years in good health. Some clones in this sample may be carry-over from other donors' samples.

The chain is built from TRBV5-4 and TRBJ1-1, with D uncertain. Per germline, CDR1 SGHNT and CDR2 YYREEE (reference sequence). The CDR3 consists of 14 residues. V was pared by 0 bases and J by 4 bases, with 10 bases between. DNA of the CDR3: TGTGCCAGCAGCTTGGATTCACTCGGCACTGAAGCTTTCTTT. Its protein is CASSLDSLGTEAFF.

The table lists this clone with a count of one. The genes are TRBV7-3 and TRBJ2-6; 7 bases are a match to TRBD1. The germline gives CDR1 SGHTA, CDR2 FQGTGA. Germline trimming cut 5 bases from V and 3 bases from J; bases unmatched to any gene: 4. The CDR3 contains 15 residues. The CDR3 spells CASSNTGDGANVLTF. CDR3 DNA sequence: TGTGCCAGCAGCAACACAGGGGATGGGGCCAACGTCCTGACTTTC.

This sequence joins TRBV27 and TRBJ2-1; 10 bases are shared with TRBD2. The trim removed 7 bases at V and 7 bases at J, leaving 10 bases unmatched. Germline V gene data show CDR1 as MNHEY and CDR2 as SMNVEV (reference sequence). This CDR3 has 15 amino acids. The CDR3 DNA follows: TGTGCCAGCATCTCCCTAGCGGGAGATGGTAATGAGCAGTTCTTC. This sequence encodes CASISLAGDGNEQFF.

This clone has a single count. The chain employs TRBV30 and TRBJ2-5; TRBD1 matches at 8 bases. After removal of 0 bases from V and 5 bases from J, the junction contained 5 bases not matched to a gene. Germline CDR1 is GTSNPN and CDR2 is SVGIG (reference sequence). This CDR3 spans 14 amino acids. The CDR3: CAWSVPRGPETQYF. The CDR3 bases are TGTGCCTGGAGTGTTCCCAGGGGGCCGGAGACCCAGTACTTC.

The V and J genes are TRBV5-1 and TRBJ2-5; TRBD1 agrees at 8 bases. Trimming took 7 bases from V and 5 from J; bases not matched to a gene: 13. Germline CDR1 is SGHRS and CDR2 is YFSETQ. This CDR3 has 15 residues. The CDR3 bases are TGCGCCAGCCTAAAGGACAGGGAGTCGGTGGAGACCCAGTACTTC. This gives the protein CASLKDRESVETQYF.

This clone was seen a handful of times. The genes are TRBV29-1 and TRBJ2-7, with TRBD2 matching over 10 bases. CDR1 and CDR2 (germline): SQVTM, ANQGSEA. The CDR3 is 14 residues long. The V and J ends lost 6 bases and 4 bases, in that order; junction bases with no gene match: 9. The CDR3 DNA reads TGCAGCGTCACTTCGGCACTAGCGGGGTACGAGCAGTACTTC. It is translated as CSVTSALAGYEQYF.

The V gene is TRBV7-2, the J gene TRBJ1-3; D is uncertain. CDR3 length: 14 residues. Looked up from germline, CDR1 is SGHTA and CDR2 is FQGNSA. V lost 5 bases to trimming and J lost 7 bases, with 15 bases between them. CDR3 region: CASSRRVVGNTIYF. CDR3 DNA sequence: TGTGCCAGCAGCCGAAGGGTAGTGGGGAACACCATATATTTT.

The rearrangement joins TRBV4-1 to TRBJ2-3, with D unresolved. Germline V gene lookup returns CDR1 MGHRA and CDR2 YSYEKL. The CDR3 spans 17 residues. V was trimmed by 4 bases and J by 3 bases, leaving 20 bases between them. This CDR3 is CASSLNAGVPSTDTQYF. The DNA for the CDR3 is TGCGCCAGCAGCCTAAACGCTGGGGTGCCGAGTACAGATACGCAGTATTTT.

This chain joins TRBV27 and TRBJ1-3; D ambiguous. Trimming removed 6 bases from V and 0 bases from J, with 6 bases in between. The CDR3 is 13 amino acids. Germline CDR1 and CDR2: MNHEY and SMNVEV (reference sequence). CDR3 coding DNA: TGTGCCAGCAGCAGCAACTCTGGAAACACCATATATTTT. Translation: CASSSNSGNTIYF.

This chain links TRBV10-1 with TRBJ2-1, with D unresolved. This CDR3 spans 12 amino acids. The germline V and J ends were trimmed by 2 bases and 5 bases, with 4 bases remaining between them. Germline loops: CDR1 WNHNN, CDR2 SYGVQD (reference sequence). The DNA for the CDR3 is TGCGCCAGCAGTGAGCGGGACAATGAGCAGTTCTTC. This codes for CASSERDNEQFF.

CDR3 DNA: TGCAGCGTTGAACAGGCGCCCAACACTGAAGCTTTCTTT. Translated: CSVEQAPNTEAFF. The V gene is TRBV29-1, the J gene TRBJ1-1; D uncertain. The length of the CDR3 is 13 residues. CDR1 is SQVTM and CDR2 is ANQGSEA in the germline V gene. V lost 2 bases and J lost 2, with 9 bases in between. The full variable domain, with the rest looked up from reference TRBV29-1 and TRBJ1-1, is SAVISQKPSRDICQRGTSLTIQCQVDSQVTMMFWYRQQPGQSLTLIATANQGSEATYESGFVIDKFPISRPNLTFSTLTVSNMSPEDSSIYLCSVEQAPNTEAFFGQGTRLTVV.

The J gene is TRBJ1-2, the V gene TRBV30, with D possibly being TRBD1 (5 bases). V was shortened by 2 bases and J by 7 bases, with 8 bases between the two germline ends. This CDR3 has 11 amino acids. Per germline, CDR1 GTSNPN and CDR2 SVGIG (reference sequence). In nucleotides, the CDR3 is TGTGCCTGGAGTAAAGGGGTTGGCTACACCTTC. Translated, it gives CAWSKGVGYTF.

The chain links TRBV5-1 to TRBJ2-3, with D unclear. Germline assignment: CDR1 SGHRS and CDR2 YFSETQ. Trimming removed 1 base at V and 0 bases at J, with 9 bases between. The CDR3 loop spans 15 amino acids. The CDR3 DNA reads as TGCGCCAGCAGCTTGTTGTCGGCAAGCACAGATACGCAGTATTTT. Amino acid sequence: CASSLLSASTDTQYF.

This clone was seen only once. The chain has TRBV28 and TRBJ2-2; 7 bases fit TRBD1. This CDR3 region has 14 residues. Germline loops: CDR1 MDHEN, CDR2 SYDVKM. V lost 10 bases and J lost 3; bases outside the gene matches: 8. The CDR3 loop is CATLGQAYTGELFF. Written as DNA, the CDR3 is TGTGCCACGCTAGGACAGGCCTACACCGGGGAGCTGTTTTTT.

V is TRBV18 and J is TRBJ2-2; TRBD1 agrees at 8 bases. Germline V gene data show CDR1 as KGHSH and CDR2 as LQKENI. The CDR3 loop spans 17 amino acids. Unmatched junction bases numbered 9, after V lost 1 base and J lost 5 bases. The CDR3 DNA is TGTGCCAGCTCACCACAGCGTGCGGGACAGGTTACCGGGGAGCTGTTTTTT. This codes for CASSPQRAGQVTGELFF.

The chain uses TRBV9 and TRBJ2-5; D is unresolved. The CDR3 covers 14 residues. V was trimmed by 6 bases and J by 2 bases, leaving 14 bases between them. The germline V gene has CDR1 SGDLS and CDR2 YYNGEE. The CDR3 DNA sequence: TGTGCCAGCACCCTTGGTCCCACGCAAGAGACCCAGTACTTC. Protein sequence: CASTLGPTQETQYF.

Remarks on this clone: Within the sample, other DNA sequences also encode this same CDR3. The genes are TRBV5-1 and TRBJ2-5, with a tentative D call TRBD2 (6 bases). CDR3 length: 14 amino acids. Germline lookup yields CDR1 SGHRS and CDR2 YFSETQ. V was shortened by 1 base and J by 2 bases, with 9 bases between the two germline ends. CDR3 coding DNA: TGCGCCAGCAGCTTGCTAAGCGGGCAAGAGACCCAGTACTTC. Translating it yields CASSLLSGQETQYF.

CDR3 in amino acids: CASSSGQGTMNTEAFF. CDR3 DNA: TGTGCCAGCAGCTCCGGACAGGGAACAATGAACACTGAAGCTTTCTTT. This chain connects TRBV11-3 to TRBJ1-1; 8 positions agree with TRBD1. CDR3 length: 16 amino acids. Losses at the gene ends were 4 bases for V and 0 bases for J; bases not matched to a gene: 7. From germline, CDR1 is SGHNT and CDR2 YENEEA.

The chain has TRBV2 and TRBJ2-7; TRBD2 might be the D (6 bases). The CDR3 length is 16 residues. Germline assignment: CDR1 SNHLY and CDR2 FYNNEI. V lost 0 bases, J lost 3 bases, and 15 bases lay in between. The chain's CDR3 is CASSEAEPTRGYEQYF. The CDR3, as DNA: TGTGCCAGCAGTGAAGCCGAGCCGACTAGAGGCTACGAGCAGTACTTC.

This clone was observed a handful of times. This sequence joins TRBV28 and TRBJ1-4; D is uncertain. Per the germline V gene, CDR1 is MDHEN and CDR2 is SYDVKM. This CDR3 contains 11 residues. The ends were cut back, 8 bases at V and 11 bases at J, with 12 bases in the middle. The CDR3 loop reads CASGRPGKLFF. The DNA of the CDR3 is TGTGCCAGCGGGCGACCGGGCAAACTGTTTTTT.

This clone was seen only once. This chain links TRBV5-1 with TRBJ2-7; a weak D match, TRBD2 (6 bases). V lost 4 bases to trimming and J lost 2 bases, with 13 bases between them. The CDR3 runs to 14 residues. Germline CDR1 and CDR2: SGHRS and YFSETQ. CDR3 bases: TGCGCCAGCAGCAACGGCCCGGGAGCCTACGAGCAGTACTTC. It specifies CASSNGPGAYEQYF.